At least ten counts were recorded for the clone carrying this T cell receptor beta chain. The antigen remains undetermined. This specimen belongs to a study of T cells after posttransplantation cyclophosphamide. The table came from immunoSEQ multiplex PCR; TCRdb's copy has only in-frame clones and leaves some out. The sample holds about 36,000 clones, and no clone turns up only once. The V and J ends lost 0 bases and 7 bases respectively, with 6 bases between them. Germline CDR1 is GTSNPN and CDR2 is SVGIG (reference sequence). The CDR3 length is 12 residues. Study-wide results and caveats: TRB overlap between skin or GI tissue T cells and blood was limited.

The V and J genes are TRBV30 and TRBJ1-4, with unresolved D. The sample consisted of PBMCs. This receptor was obtained from a girl aged 10 to 17 in good health, CMV-negative, and a related stem cell transplant donor. For the CDR3, the DNA is TGTGCCTGGAGTGTAACGGGTGAAAAACTGTTTTTT. Translation: CAWSVTGEKLFF. The full variable domain, rest sourced from reference TRBV30 and TRBJ1-4, is SQTIHQWPATLVQPVGSPLSLECTVEGTSNPNLYWYRQAAGRGLQLLFYSVGIGQISSEVPQNLSASRPQDRQFILSSKKLLLSDSGFYLCAWSVTGEKLFFGSGTQLSVL.